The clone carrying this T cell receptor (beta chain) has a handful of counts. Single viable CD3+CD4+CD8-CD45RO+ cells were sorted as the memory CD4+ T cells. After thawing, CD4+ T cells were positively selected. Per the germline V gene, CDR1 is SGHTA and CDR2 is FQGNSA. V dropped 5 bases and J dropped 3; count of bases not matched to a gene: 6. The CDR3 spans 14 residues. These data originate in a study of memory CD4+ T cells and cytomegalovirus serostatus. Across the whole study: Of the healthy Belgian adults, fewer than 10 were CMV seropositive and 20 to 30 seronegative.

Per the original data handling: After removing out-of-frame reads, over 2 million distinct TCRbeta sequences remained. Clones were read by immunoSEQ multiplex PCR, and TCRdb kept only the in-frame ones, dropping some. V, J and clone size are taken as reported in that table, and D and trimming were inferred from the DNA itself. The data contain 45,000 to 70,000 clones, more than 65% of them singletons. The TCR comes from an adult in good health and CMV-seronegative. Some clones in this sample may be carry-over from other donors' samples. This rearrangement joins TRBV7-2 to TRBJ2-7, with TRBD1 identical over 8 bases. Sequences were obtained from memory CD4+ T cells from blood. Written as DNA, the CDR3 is TGTGCCAGCAGCCCCGGACAGGGTGTCTACGAGCAGTACTTC. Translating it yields CASSPGQGVYEQYF.